By sample share, the clone carrying this TCR beta chain is medium-sized (0.01 to 0.1%). Per the study methods: Researchers report that nucleated cell counts were estimated from reference gene primer amplification. Produced via immunoSEQ multiplex PCR; TCRdb's table is partial and in-frame only. The V and J calls and the clone size are those of that table, but D and trimming were determined from the DNA. The table has over 10,000 clones, approximately 85% seen once; the top ten hold less than 35%. The data originate from a study of blood T cell repertoires in COVID-19. In the study overall: The samples span acute and convalescent COVID-19 from the United States, Italy and Spain. PBMCs, B-cell-depleted T cells, or T cells were the source of the cDNA or gDNA that made up the material.

V dropped 2 bases and J dropped 3; count of bases not matched to a gene: 25. The CDR3 runs 21 residues. The V gene's germline CDR1 is SGHTA and CDR2 FQGTGA. The receptor was isolated from a human donor in a cohort sampled during active COVID-19. This chain connects TRBV7-3 to TRBJ2-7; 7 bases line up with TRBD2. The sequencing input was peripheral blood. DNA for the CDR3: TGTGCCAGCAGCTTAGTTGAAAGGCTAGCGGAAGGGAGATGGGATATCTACGAGCAGTACTTC. Its translation is CASSLVERLAEGRWDIYEQYF.